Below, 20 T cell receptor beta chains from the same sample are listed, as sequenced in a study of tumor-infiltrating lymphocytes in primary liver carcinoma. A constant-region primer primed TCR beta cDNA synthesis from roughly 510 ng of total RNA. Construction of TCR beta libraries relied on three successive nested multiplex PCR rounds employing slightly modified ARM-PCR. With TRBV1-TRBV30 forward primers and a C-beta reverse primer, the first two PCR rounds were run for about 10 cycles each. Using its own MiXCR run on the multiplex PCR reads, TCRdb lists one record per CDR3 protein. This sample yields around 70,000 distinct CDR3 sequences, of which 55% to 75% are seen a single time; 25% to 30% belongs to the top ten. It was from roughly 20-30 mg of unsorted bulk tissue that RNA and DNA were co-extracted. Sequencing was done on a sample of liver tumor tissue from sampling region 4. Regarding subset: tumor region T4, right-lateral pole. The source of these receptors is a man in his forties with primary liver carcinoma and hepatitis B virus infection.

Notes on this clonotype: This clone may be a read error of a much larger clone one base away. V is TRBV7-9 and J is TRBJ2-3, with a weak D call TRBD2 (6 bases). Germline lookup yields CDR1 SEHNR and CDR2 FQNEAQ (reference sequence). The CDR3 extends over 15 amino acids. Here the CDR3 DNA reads TGTCCCAGCAGCTTAGCGGAAGACGCCACAGATACGCAGTATTTT. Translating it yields CPSSLAEDATDTQYF.

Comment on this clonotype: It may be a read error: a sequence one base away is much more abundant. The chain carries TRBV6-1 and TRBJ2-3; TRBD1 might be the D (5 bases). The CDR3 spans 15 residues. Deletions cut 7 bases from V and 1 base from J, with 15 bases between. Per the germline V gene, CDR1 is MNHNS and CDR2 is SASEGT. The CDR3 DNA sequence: TGTGCCAGCACCCTACGTGGCAGGGGCACAGATACGCAGTATTTT. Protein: CASTLRGRGTDTQYF.

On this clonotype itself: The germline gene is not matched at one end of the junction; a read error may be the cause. For the CDR3, the DNA is TGTGCCAGCAGCCCCCTTCGACTAGCGGGAGCCTACAAGCAGTACTTC. Its translation: CASSPLRLAGAYKQYF. This sequence joins TRBV13 and TRBJ2-7, with TRBD2 matching over 12 bases. The CDR3 length is 16 residues. Germline V lookup: CDR1 PRHDT, CDR2 FYEKMQ (reference sequence).

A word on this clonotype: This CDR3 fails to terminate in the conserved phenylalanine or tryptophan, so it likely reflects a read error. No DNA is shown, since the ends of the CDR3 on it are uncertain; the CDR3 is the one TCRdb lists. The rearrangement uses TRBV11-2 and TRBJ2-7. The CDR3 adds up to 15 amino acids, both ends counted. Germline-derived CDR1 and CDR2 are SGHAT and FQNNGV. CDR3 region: CASSLSVGISYEQSS.

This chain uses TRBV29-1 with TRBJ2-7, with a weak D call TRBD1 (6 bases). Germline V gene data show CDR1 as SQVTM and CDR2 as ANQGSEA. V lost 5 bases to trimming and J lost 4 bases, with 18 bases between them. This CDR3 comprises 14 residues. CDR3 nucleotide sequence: TGCAGCGTTACCTCCGAGACAGGTGCGTACGAGCAGTACTTC. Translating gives CSVTSETGAYEQYF.

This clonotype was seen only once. In nucleotides, the CDR3 is TGTGCCGATTCATTGACAGGGTCGGGCACCGGGGAGCTGTTTTTT. It yields the protein CADSLTGSGTGELFF. V gene TRBV28 combines with J gene TRBJ2-2; 7 bases agree with TRBD1. The CDR3 covers 15 residues. V was clipped by 11 bases and J by 4 bases; unmatched bases: 13. Germline V gene lookup returns CDR1 MDHEN and CDR2 SYDVKM. The full variable domain, in which reference TRBV28 and TRBJ2-2 provide the parts outside the CDR3, is DVKVTQSSRYLVKRTGEKVFLECVQDMDHENMFWYRQDPGLGLRLIYFSYDVKMKEKGDIPEGYSVSREKKERFSLILESASTNQTSMYLCADSLTGSGTGELFFGEGSRLTVL.

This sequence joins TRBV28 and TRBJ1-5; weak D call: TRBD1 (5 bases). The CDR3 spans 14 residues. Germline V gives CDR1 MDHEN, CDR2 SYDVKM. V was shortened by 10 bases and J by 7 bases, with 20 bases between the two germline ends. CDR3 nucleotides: TGTGCCACCCTCACCACAGGCATTGGGCAGCCCCAGCATTTT. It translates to CATLTTGIGQPQHF.

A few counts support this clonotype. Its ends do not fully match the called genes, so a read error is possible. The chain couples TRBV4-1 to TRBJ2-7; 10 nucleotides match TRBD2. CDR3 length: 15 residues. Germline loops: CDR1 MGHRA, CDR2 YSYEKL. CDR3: CVSGQASSGSYEQYF. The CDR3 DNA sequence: TGCGTCAGCGGCCAAGCTTCTAGCGGGAGCTACGAGCAGTACTTC.

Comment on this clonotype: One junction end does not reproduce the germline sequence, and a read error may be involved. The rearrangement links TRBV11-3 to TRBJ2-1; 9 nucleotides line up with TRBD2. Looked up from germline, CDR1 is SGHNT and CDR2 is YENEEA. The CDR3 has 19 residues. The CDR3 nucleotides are TGTGCCGGCAGCTTAGATCAGCGGGAGGCGTTCAGCTCCTACAATAAGCAGATCTTC. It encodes CAGSLDQREAFSSYNKQIF.

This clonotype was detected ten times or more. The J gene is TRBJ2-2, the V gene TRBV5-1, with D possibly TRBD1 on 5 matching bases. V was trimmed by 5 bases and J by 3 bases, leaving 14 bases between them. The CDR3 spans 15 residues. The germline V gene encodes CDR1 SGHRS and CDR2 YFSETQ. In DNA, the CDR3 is TGCGCCAGCAGACTGACAGACCTCGACACCGGGGAGCTGTTTTTT. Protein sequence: CASRLTDLDTGELFF. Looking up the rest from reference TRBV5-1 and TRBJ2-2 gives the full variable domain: KAGVTQTPRYLIKTRGQQVTLSCSPISGHRSVSWYQQTPGQGLQFLFEYFSETQRNKGNFPGRFSGRQFSNSRSEMNVSTLELGDSALYLCASRLTDLDTGELFFGEGSRLTVL.

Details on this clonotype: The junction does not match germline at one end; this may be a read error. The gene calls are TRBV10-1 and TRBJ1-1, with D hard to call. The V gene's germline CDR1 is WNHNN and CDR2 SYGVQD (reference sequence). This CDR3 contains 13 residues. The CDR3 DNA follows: TGCGCCAGCAATGCGAGTCCGAGTACTGAAGCTTTATTT. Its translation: CASNASPSTEALF.

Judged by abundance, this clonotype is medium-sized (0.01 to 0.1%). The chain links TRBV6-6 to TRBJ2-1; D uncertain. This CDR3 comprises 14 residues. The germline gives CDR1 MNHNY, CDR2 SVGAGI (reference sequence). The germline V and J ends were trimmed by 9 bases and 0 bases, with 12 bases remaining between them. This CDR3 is CARMNLHSYNEQFF. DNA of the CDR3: TGTGCCAGGATGAACCTGCACTCCTACAATGAGCAGTTCTTC.

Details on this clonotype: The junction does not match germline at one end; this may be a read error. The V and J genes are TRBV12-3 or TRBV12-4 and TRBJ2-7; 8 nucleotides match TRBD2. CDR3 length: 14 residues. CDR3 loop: CASSKSGRSYEQHF. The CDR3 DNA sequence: TGTGCCAGTAGTAAAAGCGGGAGATCCTACGAGCAGCACTTC.

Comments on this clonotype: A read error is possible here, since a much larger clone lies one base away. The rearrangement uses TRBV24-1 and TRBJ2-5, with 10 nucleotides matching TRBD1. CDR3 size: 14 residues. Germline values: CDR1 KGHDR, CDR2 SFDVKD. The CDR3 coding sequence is TGTGCCACAAACCCCGGGACAGGGGAAGAGACCCACTACTTC. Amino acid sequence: CATNPGTGEETHYF.

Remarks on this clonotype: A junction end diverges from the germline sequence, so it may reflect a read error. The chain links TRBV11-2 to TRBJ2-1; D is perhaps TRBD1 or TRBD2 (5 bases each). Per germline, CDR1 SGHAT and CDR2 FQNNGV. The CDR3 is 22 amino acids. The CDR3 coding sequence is TGTGCCAGTAGCCTCTCCTACCGGGGTCTCGTGAAACAGGCTCGCTCCTACAATGAGCGGTTCTTC. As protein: CASSLSYRGLVKQARSYNERFF.

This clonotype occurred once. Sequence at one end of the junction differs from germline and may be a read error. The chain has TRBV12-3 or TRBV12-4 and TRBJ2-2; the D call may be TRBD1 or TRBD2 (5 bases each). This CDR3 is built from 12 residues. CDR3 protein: CARSPGTGQLFF. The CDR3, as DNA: TGTGCCAGGAGTCCCGGGACCGGGCAGCTGTTTTTT.

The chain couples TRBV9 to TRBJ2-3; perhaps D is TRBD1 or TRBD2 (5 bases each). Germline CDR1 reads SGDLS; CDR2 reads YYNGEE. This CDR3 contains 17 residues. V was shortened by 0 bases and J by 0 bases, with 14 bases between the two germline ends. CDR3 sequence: CASSVEFEGPSTDTQYF. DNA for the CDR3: TGTGCCAGCAGCGTAGAATTTGAGGGACCTAGCACAGATACGCAGTATTTT. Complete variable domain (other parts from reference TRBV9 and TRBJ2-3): DSGVTQTPKHLITATGQRVTLRCSPRSGDLSVYWYQQSLDQGLQFLIQYYNGEERAKGNILERFSAQQFPDLHSELNLSSLELGDSALYFCASSVEFEGPSTDTQYFGPGTRLTVL.

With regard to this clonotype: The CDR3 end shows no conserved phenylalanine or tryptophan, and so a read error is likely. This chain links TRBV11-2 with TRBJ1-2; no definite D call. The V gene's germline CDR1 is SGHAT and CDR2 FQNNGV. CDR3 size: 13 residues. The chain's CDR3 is CASNLEGNYGYTL. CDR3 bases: TGTGCCAGCAACTTAGAGGGAAACTATGGCTACACCCTC.

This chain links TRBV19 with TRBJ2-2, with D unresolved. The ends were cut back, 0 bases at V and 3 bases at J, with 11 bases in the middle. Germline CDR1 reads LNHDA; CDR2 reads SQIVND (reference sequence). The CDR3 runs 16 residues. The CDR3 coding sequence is TGTGCCAGTAGTATAGAATGGAGTTCATACACCGGGGAGCTGTTTTTT. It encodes CASSIEWSSYTGELFF.

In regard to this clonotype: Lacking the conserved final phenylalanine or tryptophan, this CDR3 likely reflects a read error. CDR3 residues: CVSSSRGAGELFS. CDR3 bases: TGTGTCAGCAGCTCGCGAGGGGCCGGGGAGCTGTTTTCT. The chain links TRBV11-2 to TRBJ2-2; either TRBD1 or TRBD2 may supply D (5 bases each). The CDR3 runs to 13 residues. Germline V gene data show CDR1 as SGHAT and CDR2 as FQNNGV.